This is a list of T cell receptor beta chains from one sample in a study of CD8+ T cells in alopecia areata. Clones were sequenced by immunoSEQ multiplex PCR, and TCRdb holds only the in-frame ones, with some missing. The profile shows about 140,000 clones, roughly 61% of them singletons. The sequences come from CD4+ T cells sorted from blood, collected at week 0. Every receptor here comes from a human donor with alopecia areata. Each CDR3 is given with its conserved first and last residue. A D gene is named only where the DNA matches it firmly. The size field is filled for only some rows; it gives once, few, many or a size class.

clone size	V gene	D gene	J gene	CDR3 protein	CDR3 DNA
-	TRBV5-6	-	TRBJ1-4	CASSLGAREGEKLFF	TGTGCCAGCAGCTTGGGGGCCCGGGAGGGTGAAAAACTGTTTTTT
-	TRBV2	-	TRBJ2-7	CASRGSFLGEQYF	TGTGCCAGCAGAGGCAGTTTCCTAGGCGAGCAGTACTTC
-	TRBV5-1	-	TRBJ2-5	CASSLQSRGETQYF	TGCGCCAGCAGCTTGCAGTCGAGGGGGGAGACCCAGTACTTC
-	TRBV18	-	TRBJ1-1	CASSSDLLNTEAFF	TGTGCCAGCTCATCGGACCTCTTGAACACTGAAGCTTTCTTT
-	TRBV18	TRBD2	TRBJ2-7	CASSTSAPAGEGEQYF	TGTGCCAGCTCTACATCCGCCCCAGCGGGGGAGGGGGAGCAGTACTTC
once	TRBV5-1	-	TRBJ2-7	CASSEGPGVSYEQYF	TGCGCCAGCAGCGAAGGGCCCGGGGTGTCCTACGAGCAGTACTTC
-	TRBV29-1	-	TRBJ2-3	CSVGQGGDTQYF	TGCAGCGTCGGGCAGGGGGGAGATACGCAGTATTTT
few	TRBV7-2	TRBD1	TRBJ2-6	CASSPDRGTGANVLTF	TGTGCCAGCAGCCCCGACAGGGGGACGGGGGCCAACGTCCTGACTTTC
-	TRBV25-1	-	TRBJ1-2	CASSESYGYTF	TGTGCCAGCAGTGAATCCTATGGCTACACCTTC
-	TRBV25-1	-	TRBJ1-2	CASSGPPYGYTF	TGTGCCAGCAGTGGCCCCCCGTATGGCTACACCTTC
-	TRBV30	-	TRBJ1-6	CAWSVQGGGNSPLHF	TGTGCCTGGAGTGTGCAGGGAGGGGGGAATTCACCCCTCCACTTT
-	TRBV7-2	-	TRBJ2-3	CASSSYTDTQYF	TGTGCCAGCAGCTCATACACAGATACGCAGTATTTT
-	TRBV4-3	TRBD2	TRBJ2-7	CASSQERIAGGLSYEQYF	TGCGCCAGCAGCCAAGAGAGAATAGCGGGGGGCCTTTCCTACGAGCAGTACTTC
-	TRBV10-3	TRBD2	TRBJ2-1	CAIKASGDRNEQFF	TGTGCCATCAAGGCCAGCGGGGATCGGAATGAGCAGTTCTTC
few	TRBV10-3	-	TRBJ1-1	CASEGRPNTEAFF	TGTGCCAGCGAAGGACGACCGAACACTGAAGCTTTCTTT
few	TRBV5-4	TRBD2	TRBJ2-3	CASSRTSQDTQYF	TGTGCCAGCAGCAGGACTAGTCAAGATACGCAGTATTTT
-	TRBV5-4	TRBD2	TRBJ2-3	CASSRGLAGSTDTQYF	TGTGCCAGCAGTCGAGGACTAGCGGGGAGCACAGATACGCAGTATTTT
few	TRBV19	TRBD1	TRBJ1-1	CASSSQGVWTEAFF	TGTGCCAGTAGTTCCCAGGGGGTATGGACTGAAGCTTTCTTT
few	TRBV29-1	-	TRBJ2-2	CSVEDTGNGELFF	TGCAGCGTTGAAGATACCGGGAACGGGGAGCTGTTTTTT
once	TRBV9	-	TRBJ1-1	CASSVVPEMNTEAFF	TGTGCCAGCAGCGTAGTCCCAGAGATGAACACTGAAGCTTTCTTT
once	TRBV10-3	-	TRBJ2-5	CAIREEETQYF	TGTGCCATCAGAGAGGAAGAGACCCAGTACTTC
-	TRBV11-2	-	TRBJ2-2	CASSLTGELFF	TGTGCCAGCAGCTTAACCGGGGAGCTGTTTTTT
few	TRBV29-1	-	TRBJ1-5	CSVEETPYQPQHF	TGCAGCGTTGAAGAGACTCCTTATCAGCCCCAGCATTTT
-	TRBV29-1	TRBD1	TRBJ1-2	CSVGQGSTTTMYGYTF	TGCAGCGTCGGACAGGGGAGCACCACTACTATGTATGGCTACACCTTC
-	TRBV4-3	TRBD1	TRBJ1-4	CASSHRLTGHEKLFF	TGCGCCAGCAGCCATAGGTTGACAGGGCACGAAAAACTGTTTTTT
few	TRBV30	-	TRBJ2-2	CAWSVLGFGELFF	TGTGCCTGGAGTGTACTGGGATTCGGGGAGCTGTTTTTT
-	TRBV7-2	-	TRBJ2-1	CASSPRGSYNEQFF	TGTGCCAGCAGCCCCCGGGGGTCGTACAATGAGCAGTTCTTC
few	TRBV29-1	-	TRBJ2-5	CSVSRDQETQYF	TGCAGCGTAAGCCGGGACCAAGAGACCCAGTACTTC
-	TRBV29-1	-	TRBJ2-2	CSVGENTGELFF	TGCAGCGTTGGTGAGAACACCGGGGAGCTGTTTTTT
-	TRBV27	-	TRBJ2-3	CASTATGTDTQYF	TGTGCCAGCACGGCCACGGGCACAGATACGCAGTATTTT
-	TRBV29-1	-	TRBJ1-1	CSVESGGARAEAFF	TGCAGCGTTGAGTCGGGGGGGGCCAGGGCTGAAGCTTTCTTT
-	TRBV14	-	TRBJ1-2	CASSPHDNYGYTF	TGTGCCAGCAGCCCCCACGACAACTATGGCTACACCTTC
once	TRBV7-2	-	TRBJ2-5	CASSLAGQWAQTQYF	TGTGCCAGCAGCTTAGCAGGCCAGTGGGCACAGACCCAGTACTTC
few	TRBV25-1	TRBD1	TRBJ2-7	CASSDPGTGAYEQYF	TGTGCCAGCAGTGATCCCGGGACAGGGGCCTACGAGCAGTACTTC
-	TRBV5-6	-	TRBJ2-4	CASSAVGKNIQYF	TGTGCCAGCAGCGCAGTGGGCAAAAACATTCAGTACTTC
-	TRBV5-6	-	TRBJ1-5	CASSLGLGVGNQPQHF	TGTGCCAGCAGCTTGGGGCTCGGTGTGGGGAATCAGCCCCAGCATTTT
few	TRBV30	-	TRBJ2-5	CAWTRTEIQETQYF	TGTGCCTGGACCCGGACGGAAATCCAAGAGACCCAGTACTTC
-	TRBV7-2	TRBD2	TRBJ2-3	CASSSGTSGGAIDTQYF	TGTGCCAGCAGCTCCGGGACTAGCGGGGGGGCTATAGATACGCAGTATTTT
-	TRBV6-6	TRBD1	TRBJ1-2	CASRPGGNYGYTF	TGTGCCAGCAGACCAGGGGGGAACTATGGCTACACCTTC
once	TRBV10-3	TRBD1	TRBJ1-2	CAIRAYRGNYGYTF	TGTGCCATCAGGGCCTACAGGGGGAACTATGGCTACACCTTC
-	TRBV19	-	TRBJ2-1	CASSIQGSYNEQFF	TGTGCCAGTAGTATCCAGGGTTCCTACAATGAGCAGTTCTTC
once	TRBV7-2	-	TRBJ2-7	CASSPMQGSYEQYF	TGTGCCAGCAGCCCGATGCAGGGCTCCTACGAGCAGTACTTC
-	TRBV30	TRBD1	TRBJ1-5	CAWNTGQGNQPQHF	TGTGCCTGGAATACCGGACAGGGAAATCAGCCCCAGCATTTT
-	TRBV18	-	TRBJ1-3	CASSQGDGNTIYF	TGTGCCAGCTCACAGGGGGACGGAAACACCATATATTTT
few	TRBV5-4	TRBD1	TRBJ1-1	CASSRDRGRGGTEAFF	TGTGCCAGCAGCAGGGACAGGGGGCGCGGAGGGACTGAAGCTTTCTTT